Listed below are T cell receptor beta chains from one sample, sequenced in a study of vaccination effects on CD4 cells after COVID-19. Their antigens are not known. Some clones are missing from TCRdb's copy, which holds only in-frame ones; the method was immunoSEQ multiplex PCR. Of about 48,000 clones listed, approximately 75% are singletons. This specimen was CD4+ T cells from PBMCs cultured with HCoV-OC43 spike peptides, taken before COVID-19 vaccination. Receptors were obtained from a human donor who received a COVID-19 vaccine. Both conserved end residues are part of each CDR3. The order of the fields is J gene, V gene, D gene, clone size, CDR3 protein, CDR3 DNA. D genes are given only for firm matches. Only some rows state a clone size, as once, few, many or a class for expanded clones.

>TRBJ1-3|TRBV27|NA|NA
CASKRGPSSGNTIYF
TGTGCCAGCAAACGAGGGCCAAGCTCTGGAAACACCATATATTTT
>TRBJ1-5|TRBV27|TRBD1|NA
CASSSPDRANQPQHF
TGTGCCAGCAGTTCCCCGGACAGGGCAAATCAGCCCCAGCATTTT
>TRBJ2-3|TRBV12-5|NA|NA
CASVPGGTDTQYF
TGTGCTAGTGTCCCGGGGGGCACAGATACGCAGTATTTT
>TRBJ1-2|TRBV7-2|TRBD1|NA
CATHRGYGYTF
TGTGCCACTCACAGGGGCTATGGCTACACCTTC
>TRBJ1-2|TRBV7-2|TRBD1|NA
CASSSSGGVRYGYTF
TGTGCCAGCAGCTCGTCAGGGGGCGTCCGGTATGGCTACACCTTC
>TRBJ2-3|TRBV5-1|TRBD2|NA
CASSQLSGGGTDTQYF
TGCGCCAGCAGCCAACTTAGCGGGGGAGGCACAGATACGCAGTATTTT
>TRBJ1-6|TRBV19|NA|NA
CASSIYRKNNSPLHF
TGTGCCAGTAGTATCTACAGGAAAAATAATTCACCCCTCCACTTT
>TRBJ2-5|TRBV2|NA|NA
CASKGSREETQYF
TGTGCCAGCAAGGGCAGTAGAGAAGAGACCCAGTACTTC
>TRBJ1-1|TRBV24-1|TRBD1|NA
CATSDRQGYRAFF
TGTGCCACCAGTGATAGACAGGGCTACCGAGCTTTCTTT
>TRBJ2-5|TRBV9|NA|NA
CASSVEDRETQYF
TGTGCCAGCAGCGTAGAAGATAGGGAGACCCAGTACTTC
>TRBJ2-4|TRBV10-3|NA|NA
CAIGPQGGAKNIQYF
TGTGCCATCGGGCCACAGGGAGGTGCCAAAAACATTCAGTACTTC
>TRBJ2-3|TRBV3-1/TRBV3-2|NA|NA
CASSRGWVRGFSSTDTQYF
TGTGCCAGCAGCCGCGGGTGGGTACGGGGGTTCTCTAGCACAGATACGCAGTATTTT
>TRBJ1-4|TRBV7-8|TRBD1|NA
CASSLWGQGPSNEKLFF
TGTGCCAGCAGCTTATGGGGACAGGGTCCGTCTAATGAAAAACTGTTTTTT
>TRBJ1-6|TRBV5-4|NA|NA
CASSLLSQGQNSPLHF
TGTGCCAGCAGCTTGCTATCCCAGGGGCAAAATTCACCCCTCCACTTT
>TRBJ1-5|TRBV6-5|TRBD1|NA
CASRPDRANQPQHF
TGTGCCAGCAGACCCGACAGGGCCAATCAGCCCCAGCATTTT
>TRBJ1-4|TRBV4-1|TRBD1|NA
CASSQLGGDNEKLFF
TGCGCCAGCAGCCAGTTAGGGGGCGATAATGAAAAACTGTTTTTT
>TRBJ2-5|TRBV7-2|NA|NA
CASSLRFNARETQYF
TGTGCCAGCAGCTTACGCTTTAATGCAAGAGAGACCCAGTACTTC
>TRBJ2-2|TRBV7-3|NA|few
CASSPATGELFF
TGTGCCAGCAGCCCGGCCACCGGGGAGCTGTTTTTT
>TRBJ1-3|TRBV14|NA|NA
CASSFSVNLGSGNTIYF
TGTGCCAGCAGCTTTTCGGTTAATCTAGGATCCGGAAACACCATATATTTT
>TRBJ2-5|TRBV18|TRBD1|NA
CASSPGQKETQYF
TGTGCCAGCTCACCGGGACAGAAAGAGACCCAGTACTTC
>TRBJ1-1|TRBV7-9|NA|NA
CASSLGVQVTRTEAFF
TGTGCCAGCAGCTTAGGGGTTCAGGTCACGAGGACTGAAGCTTTCTTT
>TRBJ1-6|TRBV18|TRBD1|NA
CASSPRTGEFTPLHF
TGTGCCAGCTCACCTCGGACAGGGGAATTCACACCCCTCCACTTT
>TRBJ1-1|TRBV5-6|NA|NA
CASSLILNTEAFF
TGTGCCAGCAGCTTGATCCTTAACACTGAAGCTTTCTTT
>TRBJ2-5|TRBV28|NA|once
CASSLFETQYF
TGTGCCAGCAGTTTGTTCGAGACCCAGTACTTC